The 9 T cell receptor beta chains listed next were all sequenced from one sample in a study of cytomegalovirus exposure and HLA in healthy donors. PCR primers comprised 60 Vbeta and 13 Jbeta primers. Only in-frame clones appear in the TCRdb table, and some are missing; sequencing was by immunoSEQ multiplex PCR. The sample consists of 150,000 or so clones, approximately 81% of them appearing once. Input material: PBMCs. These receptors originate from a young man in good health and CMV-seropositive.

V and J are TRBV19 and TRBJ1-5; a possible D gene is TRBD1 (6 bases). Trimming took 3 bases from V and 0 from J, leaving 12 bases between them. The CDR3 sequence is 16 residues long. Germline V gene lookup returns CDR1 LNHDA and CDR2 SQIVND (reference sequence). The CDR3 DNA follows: TGTGCCAGTAGTATCCTACAGGGTCATAGCAATCAGCCCCAGCATTTT. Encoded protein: CASSILQGHSNQPQHF.

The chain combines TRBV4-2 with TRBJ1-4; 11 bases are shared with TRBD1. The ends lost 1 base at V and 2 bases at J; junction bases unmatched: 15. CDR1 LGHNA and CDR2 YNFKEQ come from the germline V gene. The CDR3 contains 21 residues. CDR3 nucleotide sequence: TGTGCCAGCAGCCAAGGCACAACGGACAGGGGGCGGCGGGTCACTAATGAAAAACTGTTTTTT. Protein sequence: CASSQGTTDRGRRVTNEKLFF.

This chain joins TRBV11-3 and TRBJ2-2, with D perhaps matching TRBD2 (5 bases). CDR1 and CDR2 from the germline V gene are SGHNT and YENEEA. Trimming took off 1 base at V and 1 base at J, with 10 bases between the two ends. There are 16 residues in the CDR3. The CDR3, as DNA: TGTGCCAGCAGCTTAGTCCGGGGTTTGAACACCGGGGAGCTGTTTTTT. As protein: CASSLVRGLNTGELFF.

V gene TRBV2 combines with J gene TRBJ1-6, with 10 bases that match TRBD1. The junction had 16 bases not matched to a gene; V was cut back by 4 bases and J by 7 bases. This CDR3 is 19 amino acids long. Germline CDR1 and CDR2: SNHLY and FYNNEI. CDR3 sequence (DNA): TGTGCCAGCAGTGGAAGGGACAGGGGCCCAAGGACTACCAATTCACCCCTCCACTTT. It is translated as CASSGRDRGPRTTNSPLHF.

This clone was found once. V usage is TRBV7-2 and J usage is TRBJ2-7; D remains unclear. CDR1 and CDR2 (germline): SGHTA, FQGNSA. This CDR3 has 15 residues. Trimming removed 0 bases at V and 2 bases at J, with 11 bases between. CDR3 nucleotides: TGTGCCAGCAGCTTAGCGCTCAGGCCAACCTACGAGCAGTACTTC. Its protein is CASSLALRPTYEQYF.

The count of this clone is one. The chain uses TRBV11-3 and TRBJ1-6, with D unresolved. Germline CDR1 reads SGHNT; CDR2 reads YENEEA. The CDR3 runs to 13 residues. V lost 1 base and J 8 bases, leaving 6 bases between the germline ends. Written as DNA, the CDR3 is TGTGCCAGCAGCTTAGTAACGGATTCACCCCTCCACTTT. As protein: CASSLVTDSPLHF.

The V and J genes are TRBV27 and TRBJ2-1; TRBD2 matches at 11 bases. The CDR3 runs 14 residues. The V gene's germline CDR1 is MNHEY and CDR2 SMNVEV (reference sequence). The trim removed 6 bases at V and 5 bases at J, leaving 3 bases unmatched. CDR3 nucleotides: TGTGCCAGCAGCCTTAGCGGGGGGGACAATGAGCAGTTCTTC. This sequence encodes CASSLSGGDNEQFF.

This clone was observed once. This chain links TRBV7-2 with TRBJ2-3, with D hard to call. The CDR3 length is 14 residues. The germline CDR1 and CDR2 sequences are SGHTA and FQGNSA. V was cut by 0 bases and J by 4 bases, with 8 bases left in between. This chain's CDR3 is CASSLAVQSDTQYF. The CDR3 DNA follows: TGTGCCAGCAGCTTAGCCGTGCAGTCAGATACGCAGTATTTT.

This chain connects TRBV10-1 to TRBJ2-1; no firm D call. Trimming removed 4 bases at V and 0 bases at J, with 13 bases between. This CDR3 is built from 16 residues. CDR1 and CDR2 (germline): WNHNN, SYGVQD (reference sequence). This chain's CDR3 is CASSVAPTFSYNEQFF. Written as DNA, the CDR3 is TGCGCCAGCAGTGTCGCCCCGACATTCTCCTACAATGAGCAGTTCTTC.